This TCR beta chain came from a study of cytomegalovirus exposure and HLA in healthy donors. Both 60 Vbeta primers and 13 Jbeta primers went into the PCR. Only in-frame clones appear in the TCRdb table, and some are missing; sequencing was by immunoSEQ multiplex PCR. The profile shows roughly 100,000 clones, around 79% of them singletons. Overall study findings and caveats: It was reported that the classifier diagnosed cytomegalovirus status with high specificity and sensitivity in both the original and validation cohorts.

This CDR3 has 17 residues. Between the trimmed V and J ends, which lost 4 bases and 2 bases, there was a span of 21 bases. In germline, CDR1 is MGHRA, CDR2 YSYEKL. In the case of this clone: The antigen remains undetermined.

The TCR was taken from a woman aged 40-49 years in good health and CMV-seronegative. This rearrangement joins TRBV4-1 to TRBJ2-7, with TRBD2 as a possible D gene (6 bases). The sequenced sample consisted of PBMCs. The CDR3 loop reads CASSLYAAGSPPYEQYF. In nucleotides, the CDR3 is TGCGCCAGCAGCCTCTACGCCGCGGGGTCTCCTCCCTACGAGCAGTACTTC.